The 6 T cell receptor beta chains reported below all come from one sample, sequenced in a study of T cells in Graves' hyperthyroidism and ophthalmopathy. Researchers amplified the TCR beta CDR3 regions from RNA transcripts. RT-PCR in the first round (using the HTBI primer set) targeted the TCR CDR3. TCRdb processed the multiplex PCR reads anew with MiXCR; each CDR3 protein has one entry. This table has around 340,000 distinct CDR3 sequences, 15% to 20% appearing once. Material for sequencing was blood. The receptor source for this set is a woman in her thirties or forties with Graves' ophthalmopathy.

This clonotype was seen at least ten times. The chain couples TRBV6-1 to TRBJ2-7; D possibly corresponds to TRBD2 (5 bases). V was clipped by 3 bases and J by 2 bases, with 14 bases between them. CDR1 is MNHNS, CDR2 SASEGT, per germline. The CDR3 runs 15 residues. The CDR3, as DNA: TGTGCCAGCAGTGAGAGGGCCTGGGAGACCTACGAGCAGTACTTC. It yields the protein CASSERAWETYEQYF.

This clonotype was seen ten or more times. This chain joins TRBV5-1 and TRBJ1-3; no firm D call. The germline CDR1 and CDR2 sequences are SGHRS and YFSETQ. V lost 7 bases, J lost 0 bases, and 14 bases lay in between. The CDR3 spans 15 residues. The CDR3 bases are TGCGCCAGCCGGTCGGGTATTCACTCTGGAAACACCATATATTTT. As protein: CASRSGIHSGNTIYF.

This clonotype came up once. CDR3 sequence (DNA): TGTGCCACCAGTGATCCCGACAGGGGACAAGAGACCCAGTACTTC. It codes for CATSDPDRGQETQYF. The chain joins TRBV24-1 to TRBJ2-5, with TRBD1 matching over 8 bases. This CDR3 spans 15 amino acids. J lost 2 bases, V lost 3 bases, and 4 bases had no gene match. Germline V gene lookup returns CDR1 KGHDR and CDR2 SFDVKD.

This clonotype was found many times. The chain joins TRBV29-1 to TRBJ2-2; a weak D match, TRBD2 (6 bases). Per germline, CDR1 SQVTM and CDR2 ANQGSEA. Trimming took 7 bases from V and 5 from J, leaving 20 bases between them. The CDR3 is made up of 15 amino acids. The CDR3 sequence: CSATRGTRDTGELFF. CDR3 nucleotide sequence: TGCAGCGCCACCCGAGGGACTCGGGATACCGGGGAGCTGTTTTTT.

This clonotype was seen many times. The V gene is TRBV28, the J gene TRBJ2-7; 7 nucleotides match TRBD1. CDR3 length equals 15 residues. Trimming took 6 bases from V and 0 from J; bases not matched to a gene: 8. CDR1 and CDR2 from the germline V gene are MDHEN and SYDVKM. The CDR3 region is CASSDGQANSYEQYF. The CDR3 DNA sequence: TGTGCCAGCAGCGACGGACAGGCCAACTCCTACGAGCAGTACTTC.

Ten or more counts support this clonotype. The chain carries TRBV5-1 and TRBJ2-7; TRBD2 agrees at 10 bases. This CDR3 has 14 residues. Germline V gene data show CDR1 as SGHRS and CDR2 as YFSETQ. V lost 2 bases, J lost 3 bases, and 2 bases stayed unmatched. As DNA, the CDR3 is TGCGCCAGCAGCTTCGGACTAGCGGACTACGAGCAGTACTTC. Its protein product is CASSFGLADYEQYF. The variable domain in full, with the rest retrieved from reference TRBV5-1 and TRBJ2-7, is KAGVTQTPRYLIKTRGQQVTLSCSPISGHRSVSWYQQTPGQGLQFLFEYFSETQRNKGNFPGRFSGRQFSNSRSEMNVSTLELGDSALYLCASSFGLADYEQYFGPGTRLTVT.